This T cell receptor beta chain is from a study of T cell responses to AZD1222 COVID-19 vaccine. This CDR3 has 17 residues. Comment on this clone: Its specificity is not known.

Overall study results and limits: Clonal diversity was possibly underestimated, and the donors were mostly white British, with more females. Sampling captured repertoires only after the peak T cell response. Across spike, vaccine-associated CD4 TCRs were found, dominant at 160-218 and 743-854. Unmutated regions of variants are reportedly targeted by nearly half of spike-specific TCRs.

TCRdb's copy holds only in-frame clones and misses some; the assay was immunoSEQ multiplex PCR. The sample lists about 150,000 clones, about 90% occurring once. Specimen: peripheral blood, collected 28 days after the second AZD1222 dose. V is TRBV21-1 and J is TRBJ1-3. TRBV21-1 is listed as a pseudogene. The clonotype comes from an adult who received the AZD1222 COVID-19 vaccine. The CDR3 loop is CASSKEAGKGTGNTIYF. The CDR3 DNA is TGTGCCAGCAGCAAAGAGGCAGGAAAGGGCACTGGAAACACCATATATTTT.